In its sample, the clone carrying this T cell receptor beta chain was seen a few times. Its target is not known. The sample belongs to a study of T cell repertoires in cytomegalovirus infection. Study-level background: TCR beta signatures that were public indicated CMV infection and matching HLA type. Study-wide points: The study identified carriers of CMV plus the relevant HLA from cumulative public TCR beta family frequency. Clonotype analysis showed dominance of the ex vivo response by HLA-C-restricted CMV-specific TCR beta clonotypes.

CDR3 length: 15 amino acids. Deletions cut 3 bases from V and 8 bases from J, with 17 bases between. CDR1 is MDHEN, CDR2 SYDVKM, per germline. TCRdb independently ran MiXCR on the reads; one entry per CDR3 protein. The sample consists of roughly 130,000 distinct CDR3 sequences, 20% to 30% of them appearing once. The chain recombines TRBV28 with TRBJ2-1, with a tentative D call TRBD1 (7 bases). Source material: PBMCs, sequenced either directly or after in vitro stimulation (not recorded which). This receptor was obtained from a human donor in good health (CMV status not recorded). Some clones in this sample may be carry-over from other donors' samples. Here the CDR3 DNA reads TGTGCCAGCAGTTTTCAGGGGGGAGTTTTTCATGAGCAGTTCTTC. As protein: CASSFQGGVFHEQFF. The full variable domain, its missing parts supplied by reference TRBV28 and TRBJ2-1, is DVKVTQSSRYLVKRTGEKVFLECVQDMDHENMFWYRQDPGLGLRLIYFSYDVKMKEKGDIPEGYSVSREKKERFSLILESASTNQTSMYLCASSFQGGVFHEQFFGPGTRLTVL.